These T cell receptor beta chains were read from a single sample in a study of blood T cell repertoires in COVID-19. Profiled with immunoSEQ multiplex PCR; TCRdb holds only in-frame clones, not every one. The sample lists approximately 200,000 clones, approximately 90% seen once, with approximately 10% in the top ten. Sequencing input: PBMCs or T cells enriched from blood (not recorded which). The receptors derive from a young man with acute COVID-19. Both conserved end residues are part of each CDR3. The D gene is left open where the match is weak. For some rows the clone size is stated as once, few or many, or as a class when expanded; others skip it.

clone size: -; V gene: TRBV9; J gene: TRBJ1-5; D gene: -; CDR3 DNA: TGTGCCAGCAGCGCGCCATTTTGGGAGAGCAATCAGCCCCAGCATTTT; CDR3 protein: CASSAPFWESNQPQHF
clone size: -; V gene: TRBV9; J gene: TRBJ1-6; D gene: -; CDR3 DNA: TGTGCCAGCAGCCCGGAGAGCTCCTATAATTCACCCCTCCACTTT; CDR3 protein: CASSPESSYNSPLHF
clone size: -; V gene: TRBV11-2; J gene: TRBJ2-7; D gene: TRBD2; CDR3 DNA: TGTGCCAGCAGCACCCTAGCGGGAGACCTCTACGAGCAGTACTTC; CDR3 protein: CASSTLAGDLYEQYF
clone size: -; V gene: TRBV10-1; J gene: TRBJ1-6; D gene: -; CDR3 DNA: TGCGCCAGCTCGAACGGCGGGAATTCACCCCTCCACTTT; CDR3 protein: CASSNGGNSPLHF
clone size: once; V gene: TRBV7-9; J gene: TRBJ1-1; D gene: TRBD1; CDR3 DNA: TGTGCCAGCAGCCCGGGGACAGTGCTTAACACTGAAGCTTTCTTT; CDR3 protein: CASSPGTVLNTEAFF
clone size: -; V gene: TRBV7-6; J gene: TRBJ2-5; D gene: TRBD1; CDR3 DNA: TGTGCCAGCAGCCCACCCTGGACAGGGGGCGCGACGGGGGAGACCCAGTACTTC; CDR3 protein: CASSPPWTGGATGETQYF
clone size: -; V gene: TRBV27; J gene: TRBJ1-3; D gene: -; CDR3 DNA: TGTGCCAGCAGTAAACAGGGTTTCGGAAACACCATATATTTT; CDR3 protein: CASSKQGFGNTIYF
clone size: -; V gene: TRBV2; J gene: TRBJ2-1; D gene: TRBD2; CDR3 DNA: TGTGCCAGCAGATTAGCGGGAGGGTCGAGCAATGAGCAGTTCTTC; CDR3 protein: CASRLAGGSSNEQFF
clone size: -; V gene: TRBV7-9; J gene: TRBJ2-5; D gene: TRBD1; CDR3 DNA: TGTGCCAGCAGCTCAGTACAGGGGTGGTTTCGCCAAGAGACCCAGTACTTC; CDR3 protein: CASSSVQGWFRQETQYF
clone size: -; V gene: TRBV4-1; J gene: TRBJ1-4; D gene: -; CDR3 DNA: TGCGCCAGCAGCCAACCTTCCGTGAGGACACTAAAGGAAAAACTGTTTTTT; CDR3 protein: CASSQPSVRTLKEKLFF
clone size: -; V gene: TRBV18; J gene: TRBJ1-5; D gene: TRBD1; CDR3 DNA: TGTGCCAGCTCAACCTCGACAGGGAATTCGAGGCAGCCCCAGCATTTT; CDR3 protein: CASSTSTGNSRQPQHF
clone size: -; V gene: TRBV14; J gene: TRBJ2-3; D gene: TRBD1; CDR3 DNA: TGTGCCAGCAGCCGGGACAGGTCTAGCACAGATACGCAGTATTTT; CDR3 protein: CASSRDRSSTDTQYF
clone size: -; V gene: TRBV3-1/TRBV3-2; J gene: TRBJ2-2; D gene: -; CDR3 DNA: TGTGCCAGCAGCCACAGGGCCACCGGGGAGCTGTTTTTT; CDR3 protein: CASSHRATGELFF
clone size: -; V gene: TRBV19; J gene: TRBJ1-2; D gene: -; CDR3 DNA: TGTGCCAGTAGTATCGGCTTGCACGGGGATGGCTACACCTTC; CDR3 protein: CASSIGLHGDGYTF
clone size: -; V gene: TRBV27; J gene: TRBJ1-2; D gene: TRBD1; CDR3 DNA: TGTGCCAGCAGGGGACAGGGCGGCGTAGGCTATGGCTACACCTTC; CDR3 protein: CASRGQGGVGYGYTF
clone size: -; V gene: TRBV11-2; J gene: TRBJ1-1; D gene: -; CDR3 DNA: TGTGCCAGCAGCGAGACAGTCATGAACACTGAAGCTTTCTTT; CDR3 protein: CASSETVMNTEAFF
clone size: -; V gene: TRBV5-1; J gene: TRBJ1-1; D gene: -; CDR3 DNA: TGCGCCAGCAGCTACCTAGGGGGGGCCGGAACTGAAGCTTTCTTT; CDR3 protein: CASSYLGGAGTEAFF
clone size: -; V gene: TRBV13; J gene: TRBJ2-1; D gene: TRBD1; CDR3 DNA: TGTGCCAGCAGCTCACAGGGGGGCGTCCAGTACAATGAGCAGTTCTTC; CDR3 protein: CASSSQGGVQYNEQFF
clone size: -; V gene: TRBV28; J gene: TRBJ2-3; D gene: TRBD1; CDR3 DNA: TGTGCCAGCAGTATCCCCGGGACAGGGGTAGTTTTT; CDR3 protein: CASSIPGTGVVF
clone size: -; V gene: TRBV6-4; J gene: TRBJ2-2; D gene: -; CDR3 DNA: TGTGCCAGCAGTGACTCAGCCACCGGGGAGCTGTTTTTT; CDR3 protein: CASSDSATGELFF
clone size: once; V gene: TRBV28; J gene: TRBJ2-3; D gene: TRBD1; CDR3 DNA: TGTGCCAGCAGGCCCGGGACAGGGTTCACAGATACGCAGTATTTT; CDR3 protein: CASRPGTGFTDTQYF
clone size: few; V gene: TRBV7-3; J gene: TRBJ1-1; D gene: -; CDR3 DNA: TGTGCCAGCAGCTTCGGAGGGGCCAACATGAACACTGAAGCTTTCTTT; CDR3 protein: CASSFGGANMNTEAFF
clone size: -; V gene: TRBV21-1; J gene: TRBJ2-4; D gene: -; CDR3 DNA: TGTGCCAGCAGCAAAAAGGGACTAGATTTTCAGTACTTC; CDR3 protein: CASSKKGLDFQYF
clone size: -; V gene: TRBV5-1; J gene: TRBJ1-2; D gene: -; CDR3 DNA: TGCGCCAGCCGCCGGGAGGGGGGAGACTATGGCTACACCTTC; CDR3 protein: CASRREGGDYGYTF